This T cell receptor beta chain was captured in a study of blood T cell repertoires in COVID-19. Study as a whole: Researchers got acute and convalescent COVID-19 samples from the United States, Italy and Spain. In each case, the material was cDNA or gDNA derived from T cells, B-cell-depleted T cells, or PBMCs.

In the source study's methods: Amplification of reference gene primers was used by the study to estimate nucleated cell counts. Clones were sequenced by immunoSEQ multiplex PCR, and TCRdb holds only the in-frame ones, with some missing. That table supplies the V and J calls and clone size; D and trimming were determined from the DNA. The sample has over 300,000 clones; 80% to 90% are singletons. This clone was detected only once. Trimming stripped 6 bases from V and 8 bases from J, with 20 bases between. The CDR3 runs 15 residues. Germline V gives CDR1 LNHDA, CDR2 SQIVND (reference sequence). The genes are TRBV19 and TRBJ2-1; maybe TRBD1 (5 bases). Sequenced sample: peripheral blood. This TCR was sampled from a man in his forties or fifties with acute or convalescent COVID-19. CDR3 region: CASRDRGPPADEQFF. The CDR3 DNA sequence: TGTGCCAGTAGAGATAGGGGTCCCCCGGCGGATGAGCAGTTCTTC.